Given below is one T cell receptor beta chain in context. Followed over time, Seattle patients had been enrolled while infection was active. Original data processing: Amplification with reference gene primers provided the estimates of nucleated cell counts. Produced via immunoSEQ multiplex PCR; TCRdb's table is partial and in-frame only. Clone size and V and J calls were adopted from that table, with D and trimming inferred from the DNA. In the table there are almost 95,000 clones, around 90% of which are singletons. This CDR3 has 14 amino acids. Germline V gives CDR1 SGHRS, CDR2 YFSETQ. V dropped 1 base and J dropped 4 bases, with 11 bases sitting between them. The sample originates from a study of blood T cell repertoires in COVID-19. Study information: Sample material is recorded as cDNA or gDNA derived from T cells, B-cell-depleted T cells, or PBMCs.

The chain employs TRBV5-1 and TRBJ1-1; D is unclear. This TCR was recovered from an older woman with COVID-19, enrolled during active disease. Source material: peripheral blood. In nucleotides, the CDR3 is TGCGCCAGCAGCTTGAAGTGGGGAGGCACTGAAGCTTTCTTT. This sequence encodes CASSLKWGGTEAFF.